Presented here are 17 T cell receptor beta chains from one specimen sequenced in a study of blood T cell repertoires in COVID-19. The protocol was immunoSEQ multiplex PCR, while the TCRdb copy is restricted to in-frame clones and leaves out a portion. This sample has approximately 220,000 clones, with over 75% found just once. Sequenced material: peripheral blood. The receptor source for this set is a woman of 80 years or more with acute or convalescent COVID-19.

This chain links TRBV5-1 with TRBJ2-7, with 7 bases matching TRBD2. The V segment lost 6 bases and the J segment 3 bases; nucleotides outside the gene matches: 9. CDR1 SGHRS and CDR2 YFSETQ come from the germline V gene. This CDR3 is 14 amino acids long. The CDR3 region is CASNLSPGGYEQYF. CDR3 coding DNA: TGCGCCAGCAACTTATCCCCGGGAGGCTACGAGCAGTACTTC.

The chain employs TRBV21-1 and TRBJ2-2; no DNA check was done on the table's D call, TRBD1. TRBV21-1 is flagged as a pseudogene. The CDR3 consists of 15 residues. DNA of the CDR3: TGTGCCAGCAGCAATGGCAGGGGCGGCACCGGGGAGCTGTTTTTT. This encodes CASSNGRGGTGELFF.

The rearrangement links TRBV7-9 to TRBJ2-2; TRBD2 aligns across 12 bases. This CDR3 comprises 19 residues. CDR1 is SEHNR, CDR2 FQNEAQ, per germline (reference sequence). V trimming: 0 bases; J trimming: 4 bases; junction bases outside the gene matches: 9. In nucleotides, the CDR3 is TGTGCCAGCAGCTTAGCGCGGGCTAGCGGGAGGGCCGGCACCGGGGAGCTGTTTTTT. Protein: CASSLARASGRAGTGELFF.

There are a few counts of this clone. The V call is TRBV12-5, the J call TRBJ1-3, with a weak D call TRBD1 (5 bases). Trimming removed 3 bases at V and 4 bases at J, with 10 bases between. This CDR3 region has 14 residues. Germline V gene data show CDR1 as LGHNT and CDR2 as FRNRAP. The CDR3 bases are TGTGCTAGTGGTTTTGGGGGAGGAGGAAACACCATATATTTT. It translates to CASGFGGGGNTIYF.

This sequence joins TRBV28 and TRBJ2-4; 8 bases map to TRBD1. The CDR3 covers 14 residues. Germline CDR1 and CDR2: MDHEN and SYDVKM. V shed 5 bases and J 4 bases; nucleotides not matched to a gene: 4. In DNA form, the CDR3 reads TGTGCCAGCAGTCCACAGGGGGGAAAAAACATTCAGTACTTC. Amino acid sequence: CASSPQGGKNIQYF. The entire variable domain, with the rest obtained from reference TRBV28 and TRBJ2-4, is as follows: DVKVTQSSRYLVKRTGEKVFLECVQDMDHENMFWYRQDPGLGLRLIYFSYDVKMKEKGDIPEGYSVSREKKERFSLILESASTNQTSMYLCASSPQGGKNIQYFGAGTRLSVL.

This clone was picked up a small number of times. V and J are TRBV6-5 and TRBJ2-2; 8 nucleotides match TRBD2. V lost 8 bases and J lost 4; bases outside the gene matches: 9. The CDR3 has 15 residues. Germline lookup yields CDR1 MNHEY and CDR2 SVGAGI. The CDR3 sequence is CASYVGRGPTGELFF. The CDR3 nucleotides are TGTGCCAGCTATGTCGGGAGGGGTCCCACCGGGGAGCTGTTTTTT.

The rearrangement uses TRBV3-1 (or the pseudogene TRBV3-2) and TRBJ1-2, with 9 bases identical to TRBD1. The germline gives CDR1 LGHDT, CDR2 YNNKEL (reference sequence). This CDR3 spans 17 amino acids. J lost 8 bases, V lost 0 bases, and 13 bases had no gene match. The CDR3 nucleotides read TGTGCCAGCAGCCAAGATATCTCTGCGGGGACAGGGAGAGGCTACACCTTC. Encoded protein: CASSQDISAGTGRGYTF.

The chain couples TRBV4-1 to TRBJ1-2, with TRBD1 identical over 10 bases. The trim removed 1 base at V and 5 bases at J, leaving 7 bases unmatched. The CDR3 has 16 amino acids. Per the germline V gene, CDR1 is MGHRA and CDR2 is YSYEKL. Here the CDR3 reads CASSQAIGTGEYGYTF. The CDR3 region has the DNA TGCGCCAGCAGCCAAGCTATCGGGACAGGGGAATATGGCTACACCTTC.

The chain is built from TRBV6-1 and TRBJ1-5, with D possibly being TRBD1 (6 bases). The CDR3 extends over 17 amino acids. Trimming pared 2 bases from V and 4 bases from J, leaving 18 bases between. Germline assignment: CDR1 MNHNS and CDR2 SASEGT. The CDR3 DNA reads TGTGCCAGCAGTGAAACAGGGCGGCGGAGCGCAAATCAGCCCCAGCATTTT. Its translation: CASSETGRRSANQPQHF.

This sequence joins TRBV7-6 and TRBJ2-6; TRBD1 agrees at 7 bases. Trimming took 5 bases from V and 1 from J; bases not matched to a gene: 11. This CDR3 contains 18 residues. From germline, CDR1 is SGHVS and CDR2 FNYEAQ. The DNA for the CDR3 is TGTGCCAGCAGCCCCGGGACAGTATTATTTTCTGGGGCCAACGTCCTGACTTTC. This sequence encodes CASSPGTVLFSGANVLTF.

This clone was detected only a few times. V usage is TRBV6-4 and J usage is TRBJ2-1, with a tentative D call TRBD1 (5 bases). CDR1 is MRHNA, CDR2 SNTAGT, per germline. CDR3 length: 13 residues. V lost 5 bases and J 1 base, leaving 6 bases between the germline ends. CDR3 DNA: TGTGCCAGCAGTCAGGGATCCTACAATGAGCAGTTCTTC. It translates to CASSQGSYNEQFF.

The CDR3 loop reads CAISDQGSTEAFF. The CDR3 DNA is TGTGCCATCAGTGACCAGGGGAGTACTGAAGCTTTCTTT. V is TRBV10-3 and J is TRBJ1-1, with D possibly TRBD1 on 6 matching bases. The germline V gene has CDR1 ENHRY and CDR2 SYGVKD. This CDR3 is built from 13 residues. The V gene lost 3 bases and the J gene lost 5 bases, with 10 bases spanning the gap.

For the CDR3, the DNA is TGTGCCCTCGGGGGGAACACCGGGGAGCTGTTTTTT. As protein: CALGGNTGELFF. This sequence joins TRBV28 and TRBJ2-2, with D tentatively TRBD2 (6 bases). CDR1 and CDR2 (germline): MDHEN, SYDVKM. This CDR3 contains 12 residues. Trimming cost V 11 bases and J 1 base, with 8 bases left between them. The full variable domain, completed using reference TRBV28 and TRBJ2-2, is DVKVTQSSRYLVKRTGEKVFLECVQDMDHENMFWYRQDPGLGLRLIYFSYDVKMKEKGDIPEGYSVSREKKERFSLILESASTNQTSMYLCALGGNTGELFFGEGSRLTVL.

This sequence joins TRBV5-5 and TRBJ1-2; unclear D gene. The CDR3 loop spans 14 amino acids. V was cut by 6 bases and J by 3 bases, with 15 bases left in between. The germline V gene has CDR1 SGHKS and CDR2 YYEKEE (reference sequence). The CDR3 DNA reads TGTGCCAGCACCCTCAACCCGAGGGACTATGGCTACACCTTC. Protein sequence: CASTLNPRDYGYTF. Combining the CDR3 with reference TRBV5-5 and TRBJ1-2 gives the whole variable domain DAGVTQSPTHLIKTRGQQVTLRCSPISGHKSVSWYQQVLGQGPQFIFQYYEKEERGRGNFPDRFSARQFPNYSSELNVNALLLGDSALYLCASTLNPRDYGYTFGSGTRLTVV.

This clone was recorded only once. V gene TRBV19 combines with J gene TRBJ1-1, with 10 nucleotides matching TRBD1. V shed 5 bases and J 1 base; nucleotides not matched to a gene: 10. The CDR3 consists of 17 residues. The V gene's germline CDR1 is LNHDA and CDR2 SQIVND (reference sequence). CDR3 in amino acids: CASSARDRGLSNTEAFF. In DNA, the CDR3 is TGTGCCAGTAGTGCCCGGGACAGGGGATTGTCGAACACTGAAGCTTTCTTT. The full variable domain, with the rest looked up from reference TRBV19 and TRBJ1-1, is DGGITQSPKYLFRKEGQNVTLSCEQNLNHDAMYWYRQDPGQGLRLIYYSQIVNDFQKGDIAEGYSVSREKKESFPLTVTSAQKNPTAFYLCASSARDRGLSNTEAFFGQGTRLTVV.

The V and J genes are TRBV19 and TRBJ2-4; the D gene is possibly TRBD2 (6 bases). Trimming took 4 bases from V and 7 from J, leaving 11 bases between them. Germline CDR1 LNHDA, CDR2 SQIVND (reference sequence). This CDR3 is built from 13 residues. In DNA, the CDR3 is TGTGCCAGTAGTAACCGGGACTCGAACATTCAGTACTTC. Translated: CASSNRDSNIQYF.

This clone was seen just once. The J gene is TRBJ2-4, the V gene TRBV7-3; 9 positions match TRBD1. Trimming took 1 base from V and 6 from J; bases not matched to a gene: 4. Germline-derived CDR1 and CDR2 are SGHTA and FQGTGA. The CDR3 consists of 15 residues. The CDR3 region is CASSLNGGQGNIQYF. CDR3 coding DNA: TGTGCCAGCAGCTTAAATGGGGGACAGGGAAACATTCAGTACTTC.